Included here is one TCR beta chain sequence, with context. Its target is not known. CDR1 SGHDN and CDR2 FVKESK come from the germline V gene. The CDR3 covers 17 residues. This sample is drawn from a study of T cell clusters in autoimmune cytopenias. Study-wide background: The mean age of healthy donor controls was 56 years, the median about 59 years. Study-level points and caveats: TRB repertoire shifts in secondary cytopenia and chronic lymphocytic leukemia mostly reflected lymphoma, not autoimmunity. Physiological T cell clusters of healthy donors were apparently absent in primary autoimmune cytopenia patients.

TRB was amplified from 250 ng of peripheral blood genomic DNA per sample. Multiplex touch-down PCR amplified TRB using TRB-A and TRB-B pools in one tube. No DNA is given; TCRdb re-called the multiplex PCR reads and lists each CDR3 protein once. The sample has roughly 6,000 distinct CDR3 sequences, and its top ten clones hold around a fifth. In addition, the sample was reused for a study of T cell repertoires in aging, cancer and after chemotherapy. From that study: Clear clonal overlap appeared across healthy donor samples taken over several months to years.

V and J are TRBV14 and TRBJ2-1; TCRdb names TRBD1, which stays unverified in the absence of DNA. The clonotype comes from a human donor in good health. The sequenced sample was peripheral blood. CDR3 residues: CASSPGDRQTYYNEQFF.